Sequencing of this TCR beta chain was carried out in a study of blood T cell repertoires in COVID-19. Overall study: The origin of the acute and convalescent COVID-19 samples was the United States, Italy and Spain.

In the original analysis: Scientists estimated how many nucleated cells there were by amplifying reference gene primers. TCRdb's copy holds only in-frame clones and misses some; the assay was immunoSEQ multiplex PCR. The D gene and trimming were derived from the DNA, and the V and J assignments and clone size from that table. The sample carries approximately 250,000 clones, 80% to 90% recorded once. Participants' own reports of clinical history determined their cohort assignment. Sequencing was performed on PBMCs or T cells enriched from blood (not recorded which). This clonotype was obtained from a woman aged 40 to 50 who had been exposed to COVID-19.

The CDR3 is CASSPWTASNTEAFF. The CDR3 nucleotides are TGTGCCAGCAGTCCGTGGACAGCCAGTAACACTGAAGCTTTCTTT. V usage is TRBV6-5 and J usage is TRBJ1-1, with a tentative D call TRBD1 (6 bases). The germline gives CDR1 MNHEY, CDR2 SVGAGI. The V end was cut by 5 bases, the J end by 2 bases, with 15 bases between. The CDR3 extends over 15 amino acids.